This entry lists 5 T cell receptor beta chains sequenced from one sample in a study of blood T cell repertoires in COVID-19. Sequencing was performed with immunoSEQ multiplex PCR; in TCRdb, only in-frame clones are kept and a portion is missing. The sample shows fewer than 350,000 clones, approximately 89% of them seen only once. The sequenced sample was peripheral blood. The receptor source for this set is a woman aged 30 to 39 with COVID-19, enrolled during active disease.

V and J are TRBV13 and TRBJ1-2; unclear D gene. From germline, CDR1 is PRHDT and CDR2 FYEKMQ (reference sequence). With 3 bases removed from V and 1 base from J, the gap between germline ends came to 6 bases. The CDR3 totals 13 residues. CDR3 sequence (DNA): TGTGCCAGCAGCTTCAGCGATAACTATGGCTACACCTTC. Protein product: CASSFSDNYGYTF. Together with reference TRBV13 and TRBJ1-2, the CDR3 gives the full variable domain: AAGVIQSPRHLIKEKRETATLKCYPIPRHDTVYWYQQGPGQDPQFLISFYEKMQSDKGSIPDRFSAQQFSDYHSELNMSSLELGDSALYFCASSFSDNYGYTFGSGTRLTVV.

This rearrangement joins TRBV24-1 to TRBJ2-1; 11 bases line up with TRBD1. The CDR3 is made up of 15 amino acids. Germline V gives CDR1 KGHDR, CDR2 SFDVKD. V trimming: 4 bases; J trimming: 8 bases; junction bases outside the gene matches: 6. In nucleotides, the CDR3 is TGTGCCACCAGTGAGTCGGGACAGGGGGTGGATGAGCAGTTCTTC. The encoded protein is CATSESGQGVDEQFF.

The chain joins TRBV6-1 to TRBJ1-1; 8 bases are a match to TRBD1. V trimming: 3 bases; J trimming: 9 bases; junction bases outside the gene matches: 6. The germline CDR1 and CDR2 sequences are MNHNS and SASEGT. This CDR3 region has 13 residues. CDR3 region: CASSEDRVIKAFF. The CDR3 DNA reads as TGTGCCAGCAGTGAGGACAGGGTCATAAAAGCTTTCTTT.

V gene TRBV7-6 combines with J gene TRBJ2-7; D possibly corresponds to TRBD1 (5 bases). V was clipped by 0 bases and J by 3 bases, with 15 bases between them. The germline V gene encodes CDR1 SGHVS and CDR2 FNYEAQ. CDR3 size: 16 residues. Written as DNA, the CDR3 is TGTGCCAGCAGCTTAGCCGAGTCAGGGCATTACTACGAGCAGTACTTC. It encodes CASSLAESGHYYEQYF.

V and J are TRBV6-6 and TRBJ1-2, with 9 bases lining up with TRBD1. This CDR3 is 14 amino acids long. Trimming took 4 bases from V and 4 from J; bases not matched to a gene: 4. The V gene's germline CDR1 is MNHNY and CDR2 SVGAGI (reference sequence). CDR3 nucleotides: TGTGCCAGCAGTTGGACAGGGGACCTCTATGGCTACACCTTC. It codes for CASSWTGDLYGYTF.